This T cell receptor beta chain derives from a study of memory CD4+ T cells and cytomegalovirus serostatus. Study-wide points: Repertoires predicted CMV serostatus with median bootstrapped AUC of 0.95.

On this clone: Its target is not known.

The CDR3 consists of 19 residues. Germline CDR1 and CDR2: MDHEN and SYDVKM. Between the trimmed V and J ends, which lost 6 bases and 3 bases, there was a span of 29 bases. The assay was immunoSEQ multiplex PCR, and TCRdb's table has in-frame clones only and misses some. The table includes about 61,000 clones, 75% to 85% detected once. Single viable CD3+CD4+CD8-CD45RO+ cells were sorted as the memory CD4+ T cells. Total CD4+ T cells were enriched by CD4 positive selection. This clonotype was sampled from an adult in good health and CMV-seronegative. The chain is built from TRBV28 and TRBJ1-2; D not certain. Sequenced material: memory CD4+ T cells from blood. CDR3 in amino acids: CASRPDWQWGTLGYYGYTF. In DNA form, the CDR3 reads TGTGCCAGCAGGCCCGACTGGCAGTGGGGTACTTTGGGGTACTATGGCTACACCTTC.